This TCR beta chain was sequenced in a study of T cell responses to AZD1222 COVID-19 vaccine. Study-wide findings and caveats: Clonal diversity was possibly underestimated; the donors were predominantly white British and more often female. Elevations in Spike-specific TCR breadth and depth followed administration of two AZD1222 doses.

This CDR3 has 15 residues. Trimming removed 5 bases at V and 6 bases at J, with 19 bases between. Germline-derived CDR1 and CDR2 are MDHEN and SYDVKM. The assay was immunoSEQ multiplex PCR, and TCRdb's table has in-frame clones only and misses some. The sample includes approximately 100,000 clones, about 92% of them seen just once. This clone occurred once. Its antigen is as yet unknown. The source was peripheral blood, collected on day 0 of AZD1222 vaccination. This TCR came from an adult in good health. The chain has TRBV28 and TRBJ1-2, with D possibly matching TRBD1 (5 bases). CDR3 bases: TGTGCCAGCAGTCGAGAGACAGACTCTAGGGATGGCTACACCTTC. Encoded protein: CASSRETDSRDGYTF.